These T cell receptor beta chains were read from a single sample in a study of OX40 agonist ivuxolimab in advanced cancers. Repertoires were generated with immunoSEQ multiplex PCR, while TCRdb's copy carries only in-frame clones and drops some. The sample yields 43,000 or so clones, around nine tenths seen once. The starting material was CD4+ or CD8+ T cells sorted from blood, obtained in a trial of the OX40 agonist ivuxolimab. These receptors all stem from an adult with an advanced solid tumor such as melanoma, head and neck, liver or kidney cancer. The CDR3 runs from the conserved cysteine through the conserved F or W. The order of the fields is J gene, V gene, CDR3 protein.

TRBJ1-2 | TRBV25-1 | CASIGTGVPGPQGYTF
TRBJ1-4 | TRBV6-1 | CASSGAGTENEKLFF
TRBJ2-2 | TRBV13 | CASSPQGFNTGELFF
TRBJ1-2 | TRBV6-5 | CASSYGHRPNYGYTF
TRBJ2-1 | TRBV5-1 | CASSFGTGGLHEQFF
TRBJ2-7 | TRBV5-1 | CASKPGTSGRYEQYF
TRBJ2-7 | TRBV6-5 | CASRNYGTGVWEQYF
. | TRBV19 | CASSPGQSYEQYF
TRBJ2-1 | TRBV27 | CASSFEGLGGSSYNEQFF
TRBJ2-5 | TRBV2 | CASKPASGAQETQYF
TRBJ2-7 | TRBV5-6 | CASSLVPTSGEQYF
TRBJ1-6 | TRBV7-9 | CASSFLGPNSPLHF
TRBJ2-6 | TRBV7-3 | CASSLMSSGANVLTF
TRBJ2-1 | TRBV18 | CASSDTDRLSDEQFF
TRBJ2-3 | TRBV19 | CASSISRREGFRDTQYF
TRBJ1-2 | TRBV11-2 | CASRHRDRNYGYTF
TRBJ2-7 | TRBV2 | CASNRLAEGYEQYF
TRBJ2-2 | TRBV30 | CAWRLRVGELFF
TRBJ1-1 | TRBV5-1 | CASSTRPGTGSNTEAFF
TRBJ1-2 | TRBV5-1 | CASSWRGDSSSSYTF
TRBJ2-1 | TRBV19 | CASTKRTRLHEQFF
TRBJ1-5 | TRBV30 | CAWRFPGQRGQPQHF
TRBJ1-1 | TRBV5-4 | CASSWGQGFDTEAFF
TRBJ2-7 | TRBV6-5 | CASSYVRGYEQYF
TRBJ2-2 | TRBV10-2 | CASRLAIGGELFF
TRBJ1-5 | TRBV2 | CASSMGSNQPQHF
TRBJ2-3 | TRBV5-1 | CASSLSFQDTQYF
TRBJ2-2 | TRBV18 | CASSPGAGLTGELFF
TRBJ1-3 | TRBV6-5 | CASSYRDRINTIYF
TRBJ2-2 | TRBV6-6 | CASSYAGKATGELFF
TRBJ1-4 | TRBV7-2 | CASSLTDRGGEKLFF